This T cell receptor (beta chain) is from a study of T-cell memory formation after mild COVID-19 (dated by TCRdb to the early 2020s). For context, the study as a whole: Most TCR sequence clusters were specific to one of the two donors. The cohort was made up of two young adult volunteers, one female and one male, who were previously healthy. In two donors, T-cell clones that expanded and contracted after mild COVID-19 were followed by sequencing TCRalpha and TCRbeta repertoires longitudinally.

Broad study findings and their caveats: Clones that contracted from day 15 to 85 showed balanced CD4/CD8 phenotypes, whereas a second wave of clones that expanded from day 15 to 37 leaned towards CD4+. Contracting CD4+ clones appeared mostly in the CM and EM memory subsets, whereas CD8+ clones were enriched in EMRA. The study included only a couple of mild cases, and larger cohorts that include severe cases with pre-infection samples were judged to be necessary. The second-wave clones that peaked on day 37 were not confirmed to be SARS-CoV-2 specific. Some responding clones were found in pre-infection memory, which suggests that pre-existing cross-reactive memory T cells took part in the SARS-CoV-2 response.

Sequencing was carried out with an Illumina NovaSeq 6000. TCRalpha and TCRbeta cDNA libraries were built by 5'RACE with constant-segment primers, adding sample barcodes and unique molecular identifiers. Trizol reagent was used to extract RNA from every sample. The libraries were amplified in two PCR steps, and the second step added a second sample barcode and Illumina TruSeq adapters. The libraries were sequenced on an Illumina NovaSeq using 2 x 150 bp paired-end reads. Per the authors' processing: Demultiplexing of reads and collapsing into UMI-guided consensus sequences were performed with migec v1.2.7. Using mixcr v2.1.11, UMI consensuses were aligned to TRA and TRB V and J templates and then assembled into clonotypes. A clonotype was counted as expanded or contracted only if both edgeR and NoisET called the change significant, with noise models trained on biological replicates. For edgeR calls, the thresholds were a false discovery rate-adjusted p below 0.01 and a log2 fold-change of 1. As an exploratory analysis of dynamics, PCA with hierarchical clustering was applied to max-normalized trajectories of the 1000 most abundant clonotypes. Each responding clone was given a CD4 or CD8 phenotype based on the CD4+ and CD8+ repertoires, which had been sequenced separately. TCRdb redid the processing of the public reads, applying fastp at Q25 and MiXCR, and retained in-frame beta chains. Each CDR3 protein appears once, grouped with its most common genes and DNA. V and J calls and clone size were set by TCRdb, not the authors. The sample table contains about 360,000 distinct CDR3 sequences; only one count was recorded for 13% to 15% of them. About 20% of the sample is in the top ten clones.

Ficoll-Paque density gradient centrifugation was the method used to isolate PBMCs. This clonotype was counted ten times or more. There is no known antigen for this receptor. Base qualities are missing; no much larger clone stands one base away. The CDR3 contains 16 residues, cysteine and phenylalanine counted. The read is trimmed to its CDR3 DNA, 48 bases read in frame from base 1. V is reduced by 2 bases and J by 2 bases, leaving a spacing of 14 bases between them. The germline V gene (reference sequence) supplies CDR1 PRHDT and CDR2 FYEKMQ. Source material: PBMCs or a T cell subset sorted from them (not recorded which). The sequence links TRBV13 to TRBJ2-3; a weak D assignment points to TRBD1 (5 bases agree). This sequence was found in a man aged 18-30 years who had mild COVID-19 (a few samples of this study predate the infection). The sample titles of this study are shuffled in the database, so cell type and time point are left out; the donor was told from shared clones. The CDR3 protein sequence reads: CASSLLTGPITDTQYF. The DNA reads TGTGCCAGCAGCTTACTAACAGGCCCCATCACAGATACGCAGTATTTT.